This T cell receptor (beta chain) was sequenced for a study of shared T cell receptors in the human thymus. This table comes from immunoSEQ multiplex PCR, and its TCRdb copy is limited to in-frame clones, with some not included. The repertoire holds around 730,000 clones, 80% to 90% seen once, with about 0.0098% in the top ten. These data were also filed under a second study, of human thymus T cells. That investigation notes: Corrective surgery for congenital heart defects was being performed on the healthy Finnish infants who served as donors. Thymus tissue for the work was resected from patients undergoing corrective heart surgery. Thymic as well as blood repertoires seemed to favor certain V and J genes unevenly.

This clonotype originated in a girl under three years old with a congenital heart defect. The material sequenced was thymocytes.

The CDR3 coding sequence is TGTGCCAGCAGTGCGAGGAACCGGGGCTCCTATAATTCACCCCTCCACTTT. Translating it yields CASSARNRGSYNSPLHF. The genes are TRBV2 and TRBJ1-6, with no clear D. The CDR3 covers 17 residues. The V end lost 4 bases, the J end lost 0 bases, and 13 bases lay between the germline ends. The germline gives CDR1 SNHLY, CDR2 FYNNEI.